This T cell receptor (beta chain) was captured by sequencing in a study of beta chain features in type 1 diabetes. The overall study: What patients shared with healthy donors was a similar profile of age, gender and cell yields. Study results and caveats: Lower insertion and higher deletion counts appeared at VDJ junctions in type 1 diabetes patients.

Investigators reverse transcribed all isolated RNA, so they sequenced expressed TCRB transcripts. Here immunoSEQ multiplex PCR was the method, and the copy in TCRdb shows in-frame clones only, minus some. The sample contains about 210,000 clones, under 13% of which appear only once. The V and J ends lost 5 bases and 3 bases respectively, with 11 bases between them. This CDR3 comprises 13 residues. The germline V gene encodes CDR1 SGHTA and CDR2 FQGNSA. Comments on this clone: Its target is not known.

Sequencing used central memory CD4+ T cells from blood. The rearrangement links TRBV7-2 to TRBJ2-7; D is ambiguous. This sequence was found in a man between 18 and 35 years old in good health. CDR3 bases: TGTGCCAGCAGCCCTGGACCCTTCTACGAGCAGTACTTC. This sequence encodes CASSPGPFYEQYF.